This T cell receptor (beta chain) is from a study of cytomegalovirus exposure and HLA in healthy donors. Whole-study context: Approximately 190 million T cells yielded around 120 million unique TCR beta sequences in earlier analysis. Whole-study findings and limits: As immune exposure information, only CMV serostatus was available.

PCR primers comprised 60 Vbeta and 13 Jbeta primers. In the source study's methods: Among the unique TCR beta chains that a later analysis counted, roughly 80 million in all, about 12 million were shared. Clones were sequenced by immunoSEQ multiplex PCR, and TCRdb holds only the in-frame ones, with some missing. That table gives V, J and clone size, and the DNA gave D and trimming. The table records approximately 130,000 clones, 79% of them present only once. The CDR3 consists of 14 residues. Trimming took 6 bases from V and 4 from J, leaving 15 bases between them. CDR1 LNHDA and CDR2 SQIVND come from the germline V gene (reference sequence). Notes on this clone: Its antigen remains unknown.

The chain carries TRBV19 and TRBJ1-2; weak D call: TRBD1 (5 bases). Specimen: PBMCs. This TCR came from a male donor in good health and CMV-seronegative. CDR3 coding DNA: TGTGCCAGTAGGAAAACCGACAGATTCTATGGCTACACCTTC. The encoded protein is CASRKTDRFYGYTF.